The 5 T cell receptor beta chains reported below all come from one sample, sequenced in a study of blood T cell repertoires in COVID-19. Data came from immunoSEQ multiplex PCR; TCRdb stores just in-frame clones and leaves some out. In the table there are around 100,000 clones, 75% to 90% of which are singletons. Sequencing input: peripheral blood. These receptors came from a man older than 75 with acute or convalescent COVID-19.

The CDR3, as DNA: TGTGCCAGCAGCTTATCAGTAGCGGGAGTACAGGAGCAGTTCTTC. It encodes CASSLSVAGVQEQFF. J is TRBJ2-1 and V is TRBV11-2; 9 bases are a match to TRBD2. The germline gives CDR1 SGHAT, CDR2 FQNNGV. V lost 2 bases and J lost 10; bases outside the gene matches: 9. The CDR3 contains 15 residues.

Here the CDR3 reads CATSDLGSRGNNEQFF. Written as DNA, the CDR3 is TGTGCCACCAGTGATTTGGGGTCGAGAGGTAACAATGAGCAGTTCTTC. The rearrangement uses TRBV24-1 and TRBJ2-1; no clear D. Germline V gives CDR1 KGHDR, CDR2 SFDVKD. This CDR3 comprises 16 residues. Trimming left V 0 bases short and J 5 bases short, with 13 bases between.

In this sample, this clone turned up once. V gene TRBV30 combines with J gene TRBJ1-4, with D possibly TRBD1 on 6 matching bases. The CDR3 extends over 15 amino acids. CDR1 is GTSNPN, CDR2 SVGIG, per germline (reference sequence). With 3 bases removed from V and 7 bases from J, the gap between germline ends came to 18 bases. This chain's CDR3 is CAWRPDSRGGEKLFF. The CDR3 DNA sequence: TGTGCCTGGAGACCAGACTCAAGGGGGGGTGAAAAACTGTTTTTT.

Written as DNA, the CDR3 is TGTGCCTGGGATGGGGGGTTAGGAGACTACTATGGCTACACCTTC. Translation gives CAWDGGLGDYYGYTF. The chain carries TRBV30 and TRBJ1-2, with a possible D match to TRBD1 (5 bases). The V and J ends lost 5 bases and 3 bases respectively, with 19 bases between them. From germline, CDR1 is GTSNPN and CDR2 SVGIG (reference sequence). This CDR3 has 15 residues.

The chain joins TRBV24-1 to TRBJ1-5, with 9 bases that match TRBD1. This CDR3 contains 14 residues. V trimming: 9 bases; J trimming: 4 bases; junction bases outside the gene matches: 6. CDR1 and CDR2 (germline): KGHDR, SFDVKD. The CDR3 DNA reads TGTGCCACCGGTGGCGACAGGGGGAATCAGCCCCAGCATTTT. Amino acid sequence: CATGGDRGNQPQHF.